The 3 T cell receptor beta chains below all came from one sample that was sequenced in a study of T cell repertoires in ileal Crohn's disease. TCRdb's table, derived via immunoSEQ multiplex PCR, lists solely in-frame clones and lacks some. The table shows 13,000 to 15,000 clones, with roughly 80% occurring only once. Time point given: inflamed ileum from the surgical specimen. Specimen: ileal tissue. The receptors come from an adult with Crohn's disease.

The chain is built from TRBV5-4 and TRBJ2-5; D is perhaps TRBD1 or TRBD2 (6 bases each). CDR1 is SGHNT and CDR2 is YYREEE in the germline V gene (reference sequence). The V end was cut by 0 bases, the J end by 5 bases, with 11 bases between. CDR3 size: 14 residues. CDR3 in amino acids: CASSLVGGAETQYF. The CDR3 nucleotides read TGTGCCAGCAGCTTGGTGGGGGGCGCGGAGACCCAGTACTTC.

This chain uses TRBV27 with TRBJ2-7; TRBD2 might be the D (6 bases). Germline V lookup: CDR1 MNHEY, CDR2 SMNVEV (reference sequence). The CDR3 extends over 13 amino acids. The germline V and J ends were trimmed by 4 bases and 3 bases, with 10 bases remaining between them. The DNA for the CDR3 is TGTGCCAGCAGTTGGCGGGATGGCTACGAGCAGTACTTC. Its protein product is CASSWRDGYEQYF.

This clone was found a few times. The J gene is TRBJ1-1, the V gene TRBV4-1; TRBD1 matches at 7 bases. V trimming: 3 bases; J trimming: 3 bases; junction bases outside the gene matches: 16. Germline CDR1 MGHRA, CDR2 YSYEKL. This CDR3 region has 18 residues. The DNA of the CDR3 is TGCGCCAGCAGCCAGGCTCCTGACAGGGAGGCCCCCTACACTGAAGCTTTCTTT. Its translation is CASSQAPDREAPYTEAFF.